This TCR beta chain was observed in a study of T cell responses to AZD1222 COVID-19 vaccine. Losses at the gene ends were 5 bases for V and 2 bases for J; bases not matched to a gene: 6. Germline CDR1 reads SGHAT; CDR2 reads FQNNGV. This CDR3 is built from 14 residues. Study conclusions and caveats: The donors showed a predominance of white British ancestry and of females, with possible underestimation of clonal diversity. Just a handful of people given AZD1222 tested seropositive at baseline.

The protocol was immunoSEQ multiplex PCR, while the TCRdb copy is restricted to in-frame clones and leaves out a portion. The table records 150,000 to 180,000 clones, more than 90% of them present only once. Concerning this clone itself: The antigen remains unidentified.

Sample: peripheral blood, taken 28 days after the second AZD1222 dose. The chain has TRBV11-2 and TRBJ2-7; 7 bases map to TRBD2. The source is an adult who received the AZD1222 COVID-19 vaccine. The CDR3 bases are TGTGCCAGCAGCACTAATCTAGCGGCCTACGAGCAGTACTTC. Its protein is CASSTNLAAYEQYF.